This TCR beta chain stems from a study of post-analysis software for immune sequencing data. The TCR beta cDNA libraries contained unique molecular identifiers. From the PCR reads, TCRdb called clonotypes with MiXCR, one entry per CDR3 protein. The sample includes 740,000 or so distinct CDR3 sequences, 53% seen only once; the top ten take 4.6%. Material: blood. This clonotype originated in a girl aged 10 to 17 with multiple sclerosis.

This CDR3 is CSVEKRSSTDTQYF. The CDR3 nucleotides are TGCAGCGTTGAAAAGAGGTCTAGCACAGATACGCAGTATTTT. The V and J genes are TRBV29-1 and TRBJ2-3; D gene uncertain. Germline CDR1 is SQVTM and CDR2 is ANQGSEA. V gave up 2 bases and J gave up 0 bases, with 9 bases separating them. The CDR3 spans 14 residues.